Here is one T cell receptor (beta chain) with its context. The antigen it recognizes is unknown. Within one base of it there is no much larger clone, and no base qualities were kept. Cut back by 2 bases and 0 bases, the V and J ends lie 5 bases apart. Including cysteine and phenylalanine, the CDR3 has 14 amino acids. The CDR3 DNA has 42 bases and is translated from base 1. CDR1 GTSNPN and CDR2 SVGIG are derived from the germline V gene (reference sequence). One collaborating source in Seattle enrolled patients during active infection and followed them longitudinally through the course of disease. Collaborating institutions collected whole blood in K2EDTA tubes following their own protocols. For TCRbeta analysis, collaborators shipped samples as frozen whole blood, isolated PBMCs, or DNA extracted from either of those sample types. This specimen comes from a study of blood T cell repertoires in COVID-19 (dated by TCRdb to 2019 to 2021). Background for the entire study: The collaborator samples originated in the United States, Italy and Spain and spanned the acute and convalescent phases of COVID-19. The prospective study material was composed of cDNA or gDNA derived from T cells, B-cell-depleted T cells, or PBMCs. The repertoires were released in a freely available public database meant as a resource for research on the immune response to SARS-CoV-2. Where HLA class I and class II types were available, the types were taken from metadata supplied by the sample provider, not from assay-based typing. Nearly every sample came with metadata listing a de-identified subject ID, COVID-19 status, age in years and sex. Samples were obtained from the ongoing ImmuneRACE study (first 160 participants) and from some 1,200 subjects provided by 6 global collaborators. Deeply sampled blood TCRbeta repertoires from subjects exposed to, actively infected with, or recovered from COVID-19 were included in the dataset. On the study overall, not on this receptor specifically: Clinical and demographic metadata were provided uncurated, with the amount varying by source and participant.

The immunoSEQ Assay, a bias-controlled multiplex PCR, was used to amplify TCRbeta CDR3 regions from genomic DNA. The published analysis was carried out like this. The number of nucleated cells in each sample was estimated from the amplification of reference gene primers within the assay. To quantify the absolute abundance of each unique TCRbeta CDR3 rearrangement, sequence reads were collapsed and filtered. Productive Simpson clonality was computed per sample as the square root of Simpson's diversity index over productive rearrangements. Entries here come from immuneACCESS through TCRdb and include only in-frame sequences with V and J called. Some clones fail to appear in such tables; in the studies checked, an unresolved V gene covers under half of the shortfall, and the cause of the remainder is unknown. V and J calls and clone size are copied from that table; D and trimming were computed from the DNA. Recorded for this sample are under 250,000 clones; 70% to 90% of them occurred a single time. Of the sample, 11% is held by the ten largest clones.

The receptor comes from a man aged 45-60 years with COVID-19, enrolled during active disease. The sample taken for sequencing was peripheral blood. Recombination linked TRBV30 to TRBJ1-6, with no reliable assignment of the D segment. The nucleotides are TGTGCCTGGAGTACGGGCTCCTATAATTCACCCCTCCACTTT. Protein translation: CAWSTGSYNSPLHF.